These 21 T cell receptor beta chains were sequenced from one sample in a study of T-cell reconstitution after alpha-beta-depleted transplantation in children. A library of TCRbeta sequences, prepared with unique molecular identifiers, was generated. TCRdb called the PCR reads again in MiXCR, with one record for every CDR3 protein. This table holds 250,000 to 350,000 distinct CDR3 sequences, about a quarter found once. The sample consisted of PBMCs, mostly from graft donor cells, taken 180 days after TCRalphabeta/CD19-depleted stem cell transplant. The origin of the receptors is a male patient younger than 18 who had a stem cell transplant for acute lymphoblastic leukemia, so the T cells may come from the graft donor.

In this sample, this clonotype turned up a few times. The rearrangement uses TRBV6-2 or TRBV6-3 and TRBJ2-6; the match to TRBD2 covers 12 bases. The J segment lost 4 bases and the V segment lost 6 bases, leaving 19 bases of the junction unmatched. Germline V gives CDR1 MNHEY, CDR2 SVGEGT. This CDR3 is built from 21 residues. CDR3 in amino acids: CASRPGLAGSHDSSGANVLTF. The CDR3 region has the DNA TGTGCCAGCAGACCCGGACTAGCGGGGTCCCATGACTCGTCCGGGGCCAACGTCCTGACTTTC.

The chain is built from TRBV30 and TRBJ2-3; TRBD2 is a possible D gene (5 bases). Germline V gives CDR1 GTSNPN, CDR2 SVGIG (reference sequence). This CDR3 comprises 14 residues. The germline V and J ends were trimmed by 7 bases and 0 bases, with 14 bases remaining between them. The DNA for the CDR3 is TGTGCCTCCCCGGCGGGCGGTAGCACAGATACGCAGTATTTT. Translation gives CASPAGGSTDTQYF.

There are a few counts of this clonotype. V usage is TRBV7-6 and J usage is TRBJ1-1; no clear D gene. CDR3 length equals 13 residues. Germline values: CDR1 SGHVS, CDR2 FNYEAQ. Trimming left V 3 bases short and J 1 base short, with 6 bases between. The CDR3 region has the DNA TGTGCCAGCAGCTTTCGGCGGAACACTGAAGCTTTCTTT. It translates to CASSFRRNTEAFF.

In this sample, this clonotype turned up a few times. This rearrangement joins TRBV5-1 to TRBJ2-1, with D hard to call. CDR1 and CDR2 (germline): SGHRS, YFSETQ. Trimming left V 3 bases short and J 0 bases short, with 10 bases between. This CDR3 is 15 amino acids long. As DNA, the CDR3 is TGCGCCAGCAGCTCTGTGATGAGCTCCTACAATGAGCAGTTCTTC. Its translation is CASSSVMSSYNEQFF.

This chain joins TRBV7-8 and TRBJ2-1; D unresolved. Per the germline V gene, CDR1 is SGHVS and CDR2 is FQNEAQ. This CDR3 has 14 amino acids. The V end lost 0 bases, the J end lost 9 bases, and 12 bases lay between the germline ends. The chain's CDR3 is CASSLARFAGEQFF. For the CDR3, the DNA is TGTGCCAGCAGCTTAGCGAGGTTCGCTGGTGAGCAGTTCTTC.

The CDR3 reads CATSERDSFTDTQYF. The CDR3 DNA reads TGTGCCACCAGCGAGCGGGACTCTTTCACAGATACGCAGTATTTT. The V gene is TRBV15, the J gene TRBJ2-3; 7 bases fit TRBD2. In germline, CDR1 is LNHNV, CDR2 YYDKDF (reference sequence). The CDR3 sequence is 15 residues long. J was trimmed by 2 bases and V by 5 bases; bases with no gene match: 7.

The V and J genes are TRBV9 and TRBJ2-6, with 8 positions matching TRBD2. Germline CDR1 reads SGDLS; CDR2 reads YYNGEE. V shed 2 bases, J shed 0 bases, and the junction held 4 bases outside the gene matches. The CDR3 runs 17 residues. The CDR3 reads CASSVLAGSSGANVLTF. CDR3 DNA: TGTGCCAGCAGCGTTCTAGCGGGTAGCTCTGGGGCCAACGTCCTGACTTTC.

This chain connects TRBV24-1 to TRBJ2-5, with TRBD1 identical over 7 bases. V was clipped by 4 bases and J by 5 bases; unmatched bases: 12. The germline V gene encodes CDR1 KGHDR and CDR2 SFDVKD. This CDR3 has 16 residues. DNA of the CDR3: TGTGCCACCAGTGACCAGGGACAGTACAAGGTGGAGACCCAGTACTTC. It codes for CATSDQGQYKVETQYF.

This clonotype appeared a few times. The chain is built from TRBV12-3 or TRBV12-4 and TRBJ2-1, with TRBD2 matching 12 bases. The CDR3 totals 16 residues. Trimming removed 6 bases from V and 6 bases from J; junction bases left unmatched: 9. CDR3 in amino acids: CASSTNGLAGPNEQFF. In DNA form, the CDR3 reads TGTGCCAGCAGCACAAACGGACTAGCGGGACCCAATGAGCAGTTCTTC.

The rearrangement joins TRBV7-8 to TRBJ2-3, with 7 bases identical to TRBD1. The CDR3 runs to 13 residues. The V gene's germline CDR1 is SGHVS and CDR2 FQNEAQ. The J segment lost 6 bases and the V segment lost 5 bases, leaving 5 bases of the junction unmatched. CDR3 amino acids: CASSRDRADTQYF. DNA of the CDR3: TGTGCCAGCAGCCGTGACAGGGCTGATACGCAGTATTTT. Drawing the rest from reference TRBV7-8 and TRBJ2-3, the complete variable domain is GAGVSQSPRYKVAKRGQDVALRCDPISGHVSLFWYQQALGQGPEFLTYFQNEAQLDKSGLPSDRFFAERPEGSVSTLKIQRTQQEDSAVYLCASSRDRADTQYFGPGTRLTVL.

The rearrangement uses TRBV15 and TRBJ2-5; D remains ambiguous. Trimming took 5 bases from V and 4 from J, leaving 17 bases between them. Germline loops: CDR1 LNHNV, CDR2 YYDKDF (reference sequence). The length of the CDR3 is 15 residues. The CDR3 sequence: CATSSLFWSGETQYF. In DNA form, the CDR3 reads TGTGCCACCAGCTCACTTTTTTGGAGTGGAGAGACCCAGTACTTC.

This clonotype was seen many times. The chain recombines TRBV7-8 with TRBJ2-2; D gene unclear. The CDR3 has 16 residues. Trimming removed 5 bases from V and 0 bases from J, with 13 bases in between. Looked up from germline, CDR1 is SGHVS and CDR2 is FQNEAQ. The DNA for the CDR3 is TGTGCCAGCAGCCCCCAACCGCACACGAACACCGGGGAGCTGTTTTTT. It is translated as CASSPQPHTNTGELFF.

The rearrangement uses TRBV4-2 and TRBJ2-5, with D unresolved. V was trimmed by 5 bases and J by 4 bases, leaving 14 bases between them. There are 14 residues in the CDR3. Germline CDR1 reads LGHNA; CDR2 reads YNFKEQ. CDR3 region: CASSARVVGETQYF. DNA of the CDR3: TGTGCCAGCAGCGCCAGAGTCGTTGGAGAGACCCAGTACTTC.

This chain joins TRBV24-1 and TRBJ2-6; no definite D call. This CDR3 is built from 13 residues. In germline, CDR1 is KGHDR, CDR2 SFDVKD. V dropped 6 bases and J dropped 1 base, with 3 bases sitting between them. The CDR3 sequence is CATSRSGANVLTF. The CDR3 DNA reads as TGTGCCACCAGTCGATCTGGGGCCAACGTCCTGACTTTC.

The chain joins TRBV7-3 to TRBJ2-3; 7 nucleotides line up with TRBD1. With 5 bases clipped from V and 4 bases from J, the junction kept 3 bases outside the gene matches. CDR3 length equals 13 residues. CDR1 SGHTA and CDR2 FQGTGA come from the germline V gene. The CDR3 protein is CASSTTGPDTQYF. CDR3 DNA: TGTGCCAGCAGCACGACAGGGCCAGATACGCAGTATTTT.

This clonotype was seen only a few times. J is TRBJ2-2 and V is TRBV11-1, with 10 bases identical to TRBD1. The ends lost 3 bases at V and 5 bases at J; junction bases unmatched: 12. Germline V gives CDR1 SGHAT, CDR2 FQDESV (reference sequence). This CDR3 has 18 residues. CDR3 in amino acids: CASSLRPFRDRGTGELFF. The DNA of the CDR3 is TGTGCCAGCAGCTTGAGGCCCTTCCGGGACAGGGGAACCGGGGAGCTGTTTTTT.

This chain uses TRBV5-1 with TRBJ2-3, with 8 bases matching TRBD2. The junction had 9 bases not matched to a gene; V was cut back by 4 bases and J by 2 bases. The CDR3 loop spans 16 amino acids. Germline assignment: CDR1 SGHRS and CDR2 YFSETQ. The CDR3 spells CASSPQREQATDTQYF. Written as DNA, the CDR3 is TGCGCCAGCAGCCCCCAGCGGGAGCAGGCCACAGATACGCAGTATTTT.

This rearrangement joins TRBV18 to TRBJ1-1; tentative D call: TRBD1 (6 bases). The CDR3 is made up of 18 amino acids. Germline-derived CDR1 and CDR2 are KGHSH and LQKENI. Trimming took off 1 base at V and 2 bases at J, with 20 bases between the two ends. The CDR3 sequence: CASSPQGVMVLGNTEAFF. The CDR3 DNA follows: TGTGCCAGCTCACCACAGGGGGTGATGGTTTTGGGAAACACTGAAGCTTTCTTT.

The rearrangement joins TRBV18 to TRBJ1-1; 7 nucleotides line up with TRBD1. CDR3 length equals 13 residues. The V and J ends lost 6 bases and 3 bases, in that order; junction bases with no gene match: 4. Germline V lookup: CDR1 KGHSH, CDR2 LQKENI. The CDR3 here is CASSTGSDTEAFF. As DNA, the CDR3 is TGTGCCAGCTCGACAGGGTCCGACACTGAAGCTTTCTTT.

The chain joins TRBV20-1 to TRBJ2-7; D remains ambiguous. The germline V gene has CDR1 DFQATT and CDR2 SNEGSKA (reference sequence). The CDR3 runs to 15 residues. Trimming pared 0 bases from V and 3 bases from J, leaving 15 bases between. For the CDR3, the DNA is TGCAGTGCTAGAGACACCAGAACTGGAATCTACGAGCAGTACTTC. Translating gives CSARDTRTGIYEQYF.

This clonotype came up a few times. CDR3 in DNA: TGTGCCAGCAGTTATACGACTGGGACAGCGGCCTACAATGAGCAGTTCTTC. It translates to CASSYTTGTAAYNEQFF. The rearrangement joins TRBV6-4 to TRBJ2-1, with 7 nucleotides matching TRBD1. The V gene end was trimmed by 5 bases and the J gene end by 2 bases; junction bases not matched to a gene: 12. From germline, CDR1 is MRHNA and CDR2 SNTAGT. The CDR3 loop spans 17 amino acids.